The clone carrying this T cell receptor (beta chain) is a singleton in its sample. CD8 cells classed as naive were CD45RO-negative and positively selected for CCR7, excluding terminally differentiated effector memory CD45RA+ cells. This sample is part of a study of shared clonotypes between healthy human individuals. Germline V lookup: CDR1 MNHNY, CDR2 SVGAGI (reference sequence). The CDR3 runs to 12 residues. V lost 8 bases and J 0 bases, leaving 5 bases between the germline ends. Original analysis: Quality scores were absent from the junction-only immunoSEQ sequences, so filtering differed. Sequenced by immunoSEQ multiplex PCR; TCRdb stores in-frame clones only, minus some. From that table come the V and J calls and clone size; the DNA was used to work out D and trimming. The sample carries about 2.1 million clones, 85% to 95% recorded once.

Sample: naive CD8+ T cells from PBMCs. This sequence originates from a man in his late teens or twenties in good health. Some clones in this sample may be carry-over from other donors' samples. The J gene is TRBJ2-1, the V gene TRBV6-6; D not certain. The CDR3 DNA follows: TGTGCCAGCGGGATCTCCTACAATGAGCAGTTCTTC. Protein: CASGISYNEQFF.